This T cell receptor beta chain was captured in a study of T cells in Graves' hyperthyroidism and ophthalmopathy. Notes on the study in general: The model predicted ophthalmopathy a median approximately seven months before onset.

In germline, CDR1 is SQVTM, CDR2 ANQGSEA. The CDR3 runs to 13 residues. The V end lost 0 bases, the J end lost 5 bases, and 8 bases lay between the germline ends. About 10 ml fresh peripheral blood yielded the PBMCs. Amplification of TCR beta CDR3 regions was performed using RNA transcripts as template. First-round RT-PCR of the TCR CDR3 relied on the HTBI primer set. Each CDR3 protein gets one entry after TCRdb re-called the multiplex PCR reads with MiXCR. The sample lists more than 300,000 distinct CDR3 sequences; approximately 14% were seen once. This clonotype was counted ten times or more. Its antigen is currently unknown.

This TCR was recovered from a woman aged 55-75 years with Graves' hyperthyroidism. This rearrangement joins TRBV29-1 to TRBJ2-1, with a weak D call TRBD2 (5 bases). Specimen: blood. CDR3 in amino acids: CSVEDWRDNEQFF. The CDR3 DNA sequence: TGCAGCGTTGAAGATTGGCGGGACAATGAGCAGTTCTTC.